The 28 T cell receptor beta chains reported below all come from one sample, sequenced in a study of T-cell reconstitution after alpha-beta-depleted transplantation in children. Researchers prepared the TCRbeta library using unique molecular identifiers, the study reports. TCRdb called the PCR reads again in MiXCR, with one record for every CDR3 protein. Altogether 260,000 or so distinct CDR3 sequences are present, around 12% being singletons, with the ten largest covering about 2.4%. The sequencing used PBMCs from the stem cell graft donor, collected from the stem cell graft. These receptors were taken from a human donor who donated a stem cell graft to a child with acute lymphoblastic leukemia.

The V gene is TRBV12-2, the J gene TRBJ2-1; the table's TRBD2 call for D was not verified on the DNA. TRBV12-2 is tagged as a pseudogene. The CDR3 extends over 17 amino acids. The CDR3 nucleotides read TGTGCAAGTCGTCCGACGTGGGGACTAGCGGCCGGGCATGAGCAGTTCTTC. Protein: CASRPTWGLAAGHEQFF.

This clonotype was detected only a few times. The V gene is TRBV20-1, the J gene TRBJ2-3; weak D call: TRBD2 (6 bases). Deletions cut 0 bases from V and 0 bases from J, with 13 bases between. Germline CDR1 reads DFQATT; CDR2 reads SNEGSKA (reference sequence). CDR3 size: 16 residues. The CDR3 nucleotides are TGCAGTGCTAGAGATTTTCGGCGGGACAGCACAGATACGCAGTATTTT. Translation: CSARDFRRDSTDTQYF.

This clonotype was seen at least ten times. The chain couples TRBV15 to TRBJ2-1; D is ambiguous. The CDR3 runs 15 residues. V lost 4 bases and J lost 5, with 15 bases in between. Per the germline V gene, CDR1 is LNHNV and CDR2 is YYDKDF (reference sequence). CDR3 amino acids: CATSISGSANNEQFF. DNA for the CDR3: TGTGCCACCAGCATTTCAGGTTCTGCGAACAATGAGCAGTTCTTC.

Concerning this clonotype: A far more abundant clone sits one base away, making this likely a read error. The chain is built from TRBV5-1 and TRBJ1-1; D is ambiguous. CDR1 is SGHRS and CDR2 is YFSETQ in the germline V gene. The CDR3 is 13 residues long. V was trimmed by 1 base and J by 3 bases, leaving 7 bases between them. The CDR3 coding sequence is TGCGCCAGCAGCTTGACCGCGTACACTGAAGCTTTCTTT. It codes for CASSLTAYTEAFF.

This clonotype was counted many times. The chain couples TRBV5-1 to TRBJ2-1, with no clear D. V shed 0 bases and J shed 8 bases, with 9 bases lying between them. The CDR3 consists of 13 residues. Germline V gene sequence: CDR1 SGHRS, CDR2 YFSETQ. The CDR3 region has the DNA TGCGCCAGCAGCTTGGTAGTTTCCCATGAGCAGTTCTTC. It encodes CASSLVVSHEQFF.

About this clonotype itself: Germline is not matched at one junction end, which may reflect a read error. The CDR3 spells CASSDRTANDF. The DNA of the CDR3 is TGTGCCAGCAGTGACAGGACGGCCAACGACTTC. The rearrangement joins TRBV6-1 to TRBJ2-7; D uncertain. The CDR3 spans 11 residues. The germline V gene encodes CDR1 MNHNS and CDR2 SASEGT.

This clonotype was observed many times. V gene TRBV24-1 combines with J gene TRBJ1-2; TRBD1 agrees at 7 bases. The V gene's germline CDR1 is KGHDR and CDR2 SFDVKD. The CDR3 has 13 residues. The ends lost 5 bases at V and 5 bases at J; junction bases unmatched: 4. Here the CDR3 reads CATSGDRAYGYTF. The CDR3 nucleotides are TGTGCCACCAGTGGCGACAGGGCTTATGGCTACACCTTC.

This clonotype was detected many times. The chain joins TRBV6-5 to TRBJ1-5, with D tentatively TRBD1 (5 bases). There are 14 residues in the CDR3. The germline gives CDR1 MNHEY, CDR2 SVGAGI. Trimming pared 7 bases from V and 7 bases from J, leaving 17 bases between. CDR3 sequence (DNA): TGTGCCAGCATAGGGCGCAGGGAGGGACAGCCCCAGCATTTT. Translated, it gives CASIGRREGQPQHF.

This clonotype has a count of ten or more. V gene TRBV11-2 combines with J gene TRBJ2-4, with D tentatively TRBD2 (6 bases). With 1 base removed from V and 2 bases from J, the gap between germline ends came to 15 bases. This CDR3 has 17 residues. The germline CDR1 and CDR2 sequences are SGHAT and FQNNGV. The DNA of the CDR3 is TGTGCCAGCAGCTTAGTCGGGCAAGGGAGGTCCAAAAACATTCAGTACTTC. Translation: CASSLVGQGRSKNIQYF.

This clonotype was recorded many times. This rearrangement joins TRBV20-1 to TRBJ1-1, with 11 bases matching TRBD1. The CDR3 contains 14 residues. Germline values: CDR1 DFQATT, CDR2 SNEGSKA (reference sequence). V gave up 6 bases and J gave up 0 bases; unmatched junction bases: 3. CDR3 sequence reads: CSARTGGLNTEAFF. The CDR3 coding sequence is TGCAGTGCAAGGACAGGGGGCTTGAACACTGAAGCTTTCTTT.

About this clonotype itself: This could be a read error, since a much larger clone is one nucleotide away. The chain couples TRBV29-1 to TRBJ2-7, with D tentatively TRBD1 (6 bases). CDR1 and CDR2 (germline): SQVTM, ANQGSEA. The CDR3 runs to 16 residues. The CDR3 region is CTVEWGEQGASYEQYF. The CDR3 region has the DNA TGCACCGTTGAATGGGGAGAACAGGGTGCCTCCTACGAGCAGTACTTC.

This clonotype was found many times. The chain joins TRBV9 to TRBJ2-7; tentatively, D is TRBD1 or TRBD2 (5 bases each). This CDR3 is built from 13 residues. V shed 2 bases and J shed 1 base, with 7 bases lying between them. Germline lookup yields CDR1 SGDLS and CDR2 YYNGEE. The CDR3 region has the DNA TGTGCCAGCAGCGTGGGGGTGTCCTACGAGCAGTACTTC. It is translated as CASSVGVSYEQYF. The full variable domain, completed using reference TRBV9 and TRBJ2-7, is DSGVTQTPKHLITATGQRVTLRCSPRSGDLSVYWYQQSLDQGLQFLIQYYNGEERAKGNILERFSAQQFPDLHSELNLSSLELGDSALYFCASSVGVSYEQYFGPGTRLTVT.

Points on this clonotype: A read error may be the cause here, since a much bigger clone is one base away. V usage is TRBV12-3 or TRBV12-4 and J usage is TRBJ2-4, with unresolved D. The CDR3 extends over 15 amino acids. The CDR3, as DNA: TGTGCCAGCAGTTTATATAACAGAGCCAAAAACAGTCAGTACTTC. Encoded protein: CASSLYNRAKNSQYF.

This clonotype was seen a handful of times. The rearrangement joins TRBV20-1 to TRBJ1-3, with D possibly being TRBD1 (5 bases). The CDR3 spans 13 residues. The germline gives CDR1 DFQATT, CDR2 SNEGSKA (reference sequence). The V gene lost 5 bases and the J gene lost 3 bases, with 11 bases spanning the gap. CDR3 nucleotide sequence: TGCAGTGCTGCCCAGGGTGATGGAAACACCATATATTTT. Translation: CSAAQGDGNTIYF.

This clonotype showed up many times. The CDR3 loop reads CSAKSLTENQPQHF. The CDR3 DNA reads TGCAGTGCGAAAAGCCTCACGGAGAATCAGCCCCAGCATTTT. The chain employs TRBV20-1 and TRBJ1-5; D gene unclear. With 6 bases removed from V and 4 bases from J, the gap between germline ends came to 16 bases. This CDR3 is 14 amino acids long. The V gene's germline CDR1 is DFQATT and CDR2 SNEGSKA (reference sequence).

The sample holds many counts of this clonotype. This chain joins TRBV28 and TRBJ2-4; 7 positions match TRBD1. With V trimmed by 6 bases and J by 13 bases, 15 bases remained unmatched. This CDR3 has 14 residues. Germline values: CDR1 MDHEN, CDR2 SYDVKM. The CDR3 is CASSPGTDFHLQYF. In nucleotides, the CDR3 is TGTGCCAGCAGCCCCGGGACAGACTTCCATCTCCAGTACTTC.

This clonotype was detected many times. The chain recombines TRBV5-1 with TRBJ2-5, with D hard to call. V was shortened by 4 bases and J by 2 bases, with 6 bases between the two germline ends. Per germline, CDR1 SGHRS and CDR2 YFSETQ. This CDR3 has 12 amino acids. The CDR3 here is CASSLSQETQYF. DNA of the CDR3: TGCGCCAGCAGCCTATCTCAAGAGACCCAGTACTTC.

The sample holds many counts of this clonotype. The genes are TRBV7-2 and TRBJ2-7, with D perhaps TRBD2 (5 bases). Germline loops: CDR1 SGHTA, CDR2 FQGNSA. This CDR3 spans 15 amino acids. V gave up 5 bases and J gave up 2 bases, with 16 bases separating them. CDR3 residues: CASSHGERSTYEQYF. CDR3 nucleotide sequence: TGTGCCAGCAGCCACGGCGAGCGGAGCACCTACGAGCAGTACTTC.

This clonotype was recorded at least ten times. V gene TRBV6-2 or TRBV6-3 combines with J gene TRBJ2-6; D perhaps matches TRBD2 (6 bases). The CDR3 covers 17 residues. Trimming shortened V by 6 bases and J by 1 base, and 16 bases separated the two germline ends. Germline loops: CDR1 MNHEY, CDR2 SVGEGT. The CDR3 DNA reads as TGTGCCAGCAGCACGGGGGTTCTCAAGTCTGGGGCCAACGTCCTGACTTTC. This codes for CASSTGVLKSGANVLTF.

This clonotype was found a few times. The V and J genes are TRBV27 and TRBJ2-1; 7 bases align to TRBD2. The CDR3 length is 16 residues. V dropped 2 bases and J dropped 0; count of bases not matched to a gene: 4. CDR1 is MNHEY, CDR2 SMNVEV, per germline (reference sequence). CDR3 loop: CASSLRDYYSYNEQFF. For the CDR3, the DNA is TGTGCCAGCAGTTTAAGGGACTACTACTCCTACAATGAGCAGTTCTTC.

This clonotype was recorded at least ten times. V gene TRBV12-3 or TRBV12-4 combines with J gene TRBJ1-1; D possibly corresponds to TRBD1 (6 bases). Trimming shortened V by 5 bases and J by 1 base, and 11 bases separated the two germline ends. This CDR3 region has 14 residues. The CDR3 DNA is TGTGCCAGCAGTGAGTTGGACAGGAACACTGAAGCTTTCTTT. Its protein product is CASSELDRNTEAFF.

This clonotype was found many times. J is TRBJ1-4 and V is TRBV12-3 or TRBV12-4; the D gene is possibly TRBD1 (6 bases). CDR3 length: 14 residues. V gave up 5 bases and J gave up 4 bases, with 11 bases separating them. The DNA of the CDR3 is TGTGCCAGCAGTGCGGACAGTTTTAATGAAAAACTGTTTTTT. Protein product: CASSADSFNEKLFF.

The V call is TRBV5-1, the J call TRBJ2-7, with TRBD2 matching over 7 bases. Per germline, CDR1 SGHRS and CDR2 YFSETQ. This CDR3 has 14 residues. With 4 bases clipped from V and 0 bases from J, the junction kept 4 bases outside the gene matches. CDR3 region: CASSMGGSSYEQYF. In DNA, the CDR3 is TGCGCCAGCAGCATGGGAGGGAGCTCCTACGAGCAGTACTTC.

At least ten counts were recorded for this clonotype. The rearrangement uses TRBV27 and TRBJ2-5; TRBD1 or TRBD2 may be the D gene (5 bases each). The germline V and J ends were trimmed by 3 bases and 5 bases, with 13 bases remaining between them. Germline values: CDR1 MNHEY, CDR2 SMNVEV (reference sequence). The CDR3 length is 14 residues. The CDR3 here is CASSFNLRDETQYF. DNA of the CDR3: TGTGCCAGCAGTTTCAATCTGAGGGACGAGACCCAGTACTTC.

This chain joins TRBV28 and TRBJ1-3; 10 positions match TRBD1. V shed 5 bases and J 5 bases; nucleotides not matched to a gene: 9. The CDR3 contains 16 residues. Per the germline V gene, CDR1 is MDHEN and CDR2 is SYDVKM. CDR3: CASSPPRQGARNTIYF. CDR3 sequence (DNA): TGTGCCAGCAGTCCACCGCGACAGGGGGCGAGAAACACCATATATTTT.

This clonotype was counted at least ten times. The chain carries TRBV9 and TRBJ2-7; D is perhaps TRBD2 (5 bases). The V and J ends lost 3 bases and 7 bases respectively, with 8 bases between them. Germline assignment: CDR1 SGDLS and CDR2 YYNGEE. The CDR3 contains 11 residues. The CDR3 is CASSGGAEQYF. The CDR3 region has the DNA TGTGCCAGCAGCGGGGGAGCGGAGCAGTACTTC.

Worth noting for this clonotype: The germline gene is not matched at one end of the junction; a read error may be the cause. The chain is built from TRBV20-1 and TRBJ2-7; 11 positions agree with TRBD2. The CDR3 runs 15 residues. The germline V gene encodes CDR1 DFQATT and CDR2 SNEGSKA (reference sequence). The CDR3 is CCARLAGGTDYEQYF. The CDR3 DNA is TGCTGTGCCCGCCTAGCGGGAGGTACTGACTACGAGCAGTACTTC.

This clonotype was observed at least ten times. V usage is TRBV18 and J usage is TRBJ1-5; D call uncertain. The length of the CDR3 is 12 residues. Germline V CDR1 and CDR2: KGHSH, LQKENI. V lost 2 bases, J lost 6 bases, and 5 bases lay in between. For the CDR3, the DNA is TGTGCCAGCTCACCAGGGAGTCAGCCCCAGCATTTT. This encodes CASSPGSQPQHF.